The 25 T cell receptor beta chains below come from one sample, sequenced in a study of control samples from healthy donors and cancer patients. TCRdb's copy holds only in-frame clones and misses some; the assay was immunoSEQ multiplex PCR. In the table there are roughly 83,000 clones, 82% of which are singletons. The sample consisted of blood. The receptors stem from a woman aged 55-70 years in good health.

The J gene is TRBJ2-7, the V gene TRBV19, with a weak D call TRBD1 (6 bases). Germline V CDR1 and CDR2: LNHDA, SQIVND (reference sequence). Trimming took off 6 bases at V and 1 base at J, with 10 bases between the two ends. This CDR3 is 13 amino acids long. The chain's CDR3 is CASSVQGSYEQYF. CDR3 nucleotide sequence: TGTGCCAGTAGCGTACAGGGTTCCTACGAGCAGTACTTC.

CDR3 loop: CASSEKALVTGELFF. CDR3 coding DNA: TGTGCCAGCAGTGAAAAGGCCCTGGTAACCGGGGAGCTGTTTTTT. The chain carries TRBV2 and TRBJ2-2; D is uncertain. This CDR3 is 15 amino acids long. Trimming removed 2 bases at V and 5 bases at J, with 12 bases between. Germline V gives CDR1 SNHLY, CDR2 FYNNEI.

This chain links TRBV28 with TRBJ1-4; no clear D gene. The CDR3 spans 17 residues. Per germline, CDR1 MDHEN and CDR2 SYDVKM. Trimming cost V 4 bases and J 6 bases, with 21 bases left between them. CDR3 protein: CASSSTVPWTGYEKLFF. DNA of the CDR3: TGTGCCAGCAGTTCGACTGTCCCCTGGACGGGATATGAAAAACTGTTTTTT. The full variable domain, its missing parts supplied by reference TRBV28 and TRBJ1-4, is DVKVTQSSRYLVKRTGEKVFLECVQDMDHENMFWYRQDPGLGLRLIYFSYDVKMKEKGDIPEGYSVSREKKERFSLILESASTNQTSMYLCASSSTVPWTGYEKLFFGSGTQLSVL.

The chain carries TRBV6-5 and TRBJ1-1; no clear D gene. The CDR3 runs 11 residues. Trimming left V 6 bases short and J 3 bases short, with 5 bases between. In germline, CDR1 is MNHEY, CDR2 SVGAGI. The CDR3 DNA is TGTGCCAGCAGGTCCTACACTGAAGCTTTCTTT. It yields the protein CASRSYTEAFF.

There are a few counts of this clone. The gene calls are TRBV7-2 and TRBJ2-3; 10 bases match TRBD2. CDR3 size: 17 residues. The germline gives CDR1 SGHTA, CDR2 FQGNSA. Germline trimming cut 5 bases from V and 2 bases from J; bases unmatched to any gene: 10. The CDR3 loop reads CASSPRLAGSNTDTQYF. The CDR3 DNA sequence: TGTGCCAGCAGCCCCCGACTAGCGGGTTCCAACACAGATACGCAGTATTTT.

This clone was counted ten times or more. The chain recombines TRBV28 with TRBJ1-1; D remains ambiguous. The germline V gene encodes CDR1 MDHEN and CDR2 SYDVKM. The V and J ends lost 3 bases and 4 bases respectively, with 6 bases between them. CDR3 length equals 12 residues. CDR3 in DNA: TGTGCCAGCAGTTTCTGGGGCACTGAAGCTTTCTTT. Translating gives CASSFWGTEAFF. Full variable domain (missing parts from reference TRBV28 and TRBJ1-1): DVKVTQSSRYLVKRTGEKVFLECVQDMDHENMFWYRQDPGLGLRLIYFSYDVKMKEKGDIPEGYSVSREKKERFSLILESASTNQTSMYLCASSFWGTEAFFGQGTRLTVV.

V and J are TRBV15 and TRBJ2-7; 8 bases are a match to TRBD2. CDR3 length: 13 residues. Germline loops: CDR1 LNHNV, CDR2 YYDKDF (reference sequence). The V segment lost 3 bases and the J segment 3 bases; nucleotides outside the gene matches: 1. The CDR3 is CATSSTSGYEQYF. The CDR3 DNA reads as TGTGCCACCAGCAGTACTAGCGGCTACGAGCAGTACTTC.

The J gene is TRBJ1-4, the V gene TRBV4-1; D uncertain. The V and J ends lost 3 bases and 2 bases respectively, with 4 bases between them. In germline, CDR1 is MGHRA, CDR2 YSYEKL. The CDR3 totals 13 residues. CDR3 DNA: TGCGCCAGCAGCCAGTGGACTAATGAAAAACTGTTTTTT. Translation: CASSQWTNEKLFF.

On this clone itself: The sample holds other DNA sequences that translate to the same CDR3. CDR3 nucleotide sequence: TGCGCCAGCAGCCAAGCAAAAGGACAGGGGCTTTCACCCCTCCACTTT. This sequence encodes CASSQAKGQGLSPLHF. The genes are TRBV4-3 and TRBJ1-6; 9 nucleotides line up with TRBD1. CDR3 length: 16 residues. Germline assignment: CDR1 LGHNA and CDR2 YSLEER. V lost 1 base to trimming and J lost 9 bases; unmatched junction nucleotides: 7.

CDR3 protein: CATSRDMGYEQYF. The CDR3 bases are TGTGCCACCAGCAGAGATATGGGTTACGAGCAGTACTTC. The J gene is TRBJ2-7, the V gene TRBV15, with D hard to call. In germline, CDR1 is LNHNV, CDR2 YYDKDF (reference sequence). The CDR3 is made up of 13 amino acids. Trimming took off 0 bases at V and 4 bases at J, with 7 bases between the two ends.

The gene calls are TRBV24-1 and TRBJ2-2; D is unclear. The germline V and J ends were trimmed by 3 bases and 1 base, with 5 bases remaining between them. Germline values: CDR1 KGHDR, CDR2 SFDVKD. The CDR3 covers 14 residues. The CDR3 DNA sequence: TGTGCCACCAGTGATGGGTTGAACACCGGGGAGCTGTTTTTT. As protein: CATSDGLNTGELFF.

The chain carries TRBV5-1 and TRBJ1-6; D not resolved. V was trimmed by 2 bases and J by 9 bases, leaving 12 bases between them. The CDR3 length is 14 residues. CDR1 SGHRS and CDR2 YFSETQ come from the germline V gene. The CDR3 region is CASSFETEGSPLHF. CDR3 in DNA: TGCGCCAGCAGCTTCGAAACGGAGGGTTCACCCCTCCACTTT. Looking up the rest from reference TRBV5-1 and TRBJ1-6 gives the full variable domain: KAGVTQTPRYLIKTRGQQVTLSCSPISGHRSVSWYQQTPGQGLQFLFEYFSETQRNKGNFPGRFSGRQFSNSRSEMNVSTLELGDSALYLCASSFETEGSPLHFGNGTRLTVT.

The chain links TRBV28 to TRBJ1-2; the match to TRBD1 covers 11 bases. The CDR3 consists of 13 residues. J lost 6 bases, V lost 5 bases, and 2 bases had no gene match. Germline V gives CDR1 MDHEN, CDR2 SYDVKM. CDR3 in DNA: TGTGCCAGCAGTCCGGACAGGGGGCATGGCTACACCTTC. Translated, it gives CASSPDRGHGYTF.

The genes are TRBV27 and TRBJ2-7; maybe TRBD1 (5 bases). This CDR3 has 11 amino acids. Deletions cut 7 bases from V and 3 bases from J, with 7 bases between. CDR1 MNHEY and CDR2 SMNVEV come from the germline V gene (reference sequence). This chain's CDR3 is CASTDSYEQYF. CDR3 nucleotides: TGTGCCAGCACCGACAGCTACGAGCAGTACTTC.

The rearrangement links TRBV7-2 to TRBJ2-1; 8 bases line up with TRBD2. V was clipped by 6 bases and J by 6 bases; unmatched bases: 10. CDR3 length: 15 amino acids. Germline CDR1 reads SGHTA; CDR2 reads FQGNSA. The CDR3 protein is CASSLVAGGINEQFF. CDR3 sequence (DNA): TGTGCCAGCAGTCTAGTGGCGGGGGGCATCAATGAGCAGTTCTTC. Using reference TRBV7-2 and TRBJ2-1 for the parts outside the CDR3, the full variable domain is GAGVSQSPSNKVTEKGKDVELRCDPISGHTALYWYRQSLGQGLEFLIYFQGNSAPDKSGLPSDRFSAERTGGSVSTLTIQRTQQEDSAVYLCASSLVAGGINEQFFGPGTRLTVL.

The CDR3 region is CASSSQGLAADTQYF. CDR3 nucleotide sequence: TGTGCCAGCAGTTCCCAAGGACTAGCAGCAGATACGCAGTATTTT. This chain joins TRBV6-6 and TRBJ2-3; TRBD2 agrees at 8 bases. V was pared by 4 bases and J by 4 bases, with 7 bases of the junction left unmatched. Germline loops: CDR1 MNHNY, CDR2 SVGAGI (reference sequence). The CDR3 is made up of 15 amino acids.

This clone was found a few times. The chain recombines TRBV4-2 with TRBJ2-3, with D uncertain. CDR1 and CDR2 from the germline V gene are LGHNA and YNFKEQ. The length of the CDR3 is 13 residues. V shed 0 bases and J shed 7 bases, with 8 bases lying between them. CDR3 in amino acids: CASSQDLTNTQYF. DNA for the CDR3: TGTGCCAGCAGCCAAGATTTGACGAATACGCAGTATTTT.

In the case of this clone: A clone one base away is much larger, so this may be a read error. The chain combines TRBV7-8 with TRBJ2-7, with 8 bases fitting TRBD2. CDR3 size: 14 residues. Germline assignment: CDR1 SGHVS and CDR2 FQNEAQ. Unmatched junction bases numbered 3, after V lost 5 bases and J lost 0 bases. The CDR3 sequence: CASSQRESSYEQYF. The CDR3 region has the DNA TGTGCCAGCAGCCAGCGGGAGAGCTCCTACGAGCAGTACTTC.

This clone has more than one count but fewer than ten. The chain has TRBV10-3 and TRBJ2-2; D not resolved. The V gene lost 8 bases and the J gene lost 3 bases, with 7 bases spanning the gap. The CDR3 contains 12 residues. Germline V CDR1 and CDR2: ENHRY, SYGVKD. The DNA of the CDR3 is TGTGCCATCGAATCACACACCGGGGAGCTGTTTTTT. Amino acid sequence: CAIESHTGELFF.

The V call is TRBV6-2 or TRBV6-3, the J call TRBJ1-1; TRBD1 is a possible D gene (5 bases). Trimming pared 3 bases from V and 3 bases from J, leaving 14 bases between. Germline lookup yields CDR1 MNHEY and CDR2 SVGEGT. The CDR3 has 15 amino acids. The CDR3 DNA reads TGTGCCAGCAGTTATAACCCACAGGCCTACACTGAAGCTTTCTTT. It encodes CASSYNPQAYTEAFF.

The chain carries TRBV5-1 and TRBJ2-7, with D hard to call. V lost 0 bases to trimming and J lost 6 bases, with 7 bases between them. Germline V CDR1 and CDR2: SGHRS, YFSETQ. The CDR3 is 12 amino acids. The CDR3 reads CASSLEGREQYF. The CDR3 DNA reads TGCGCCAGCAGCTTGGAAGGACGCGAGCAGTACTTC.

The gene calls are TRBV5-1 and TRBJ1-1; tentative D call: TRBD1 (6 bases). The CDR3 totals 15 residues. CDR1 and CDR2 from the germline V gene are SGHRS and YFSETQ. The ends were cut back, 1 base at V and 0 bases at J, with 10 bases in the middle. CDR3 protein: CASSLTGQMNTEAFF. The CDR3 DNA is TGCGCCAGCAGCTTGACAGGACAGATGAACACTGAAGCTTTCTTT.

CDR3 region: CASSLPTGRVQETQYF. CDR3 in DNA: TGCGCCAGCAGCTTGCCCACAGGGAGGGTCCAAGAGACCCAGTACTTC. The chain combines TRBV5-1 with TRBJ2-5; D possibly corresponds to TRBD2 (7 bases). Germline CDR1 and CDR2: SGHRS and YFSETQ. CDR3 length: 16 amino acids. Trimming left V 1 base short and J 1 base short, with 14 bases between.

J is TRBJ1-5 and V is TRBV4-1; no firm D call. Per germline, CDR1 MGHRA and CDR2 YSYEKL. CDR3 length equals 13 residues. V gave up 1 base and J gave up 9 bases, with 10 bases separating them. CDR3 residues: CASSQGEERPQHF. The CDR3 coding sequence is TGCGCCAGCAGCCAAGGTGAGGAGCGGCCCCAGCATTTT.

This clone was seen only once. The chain combines TRBV5-5 with TRBJ1-2, with TRBD1 as a possible D gene (6 bases). V lost 0 bases and J 5 bases, leaving 14 bases between the germline ends. CDR3 length: 15 residues. Per germline, CDR1 SGHKS and CDR2 YYEKEE (reference sequence). CDR3 in amino acids: CASSLVQGNRYGYTF. The CDR3 DNA follows: TGTGCCAGCAGCTTGGTACAGGGAAATCGGTATGGCTACACCTTC. Looking up the rest from reference TRBV5-5 and TRBJ1-2 gives the full variable domain: DAGVTQSPTHLIKTRGQQVTLRCSPISGHKSVSWYQQVLGQGPQFIFQYYEKEERGRGNFPDRFSARQFPNYSSELNVNALLLGDSALYLCASSLVQGNRYGYTFGSGTRLTVV.